What follows are 14 T cell receptor beta chains derived from one specimen sequenced in a study of blood T cell repertoires in COVID-19 (dated by TCRdb to 2019 to 2021). The method was the immunoSEQ multiplex PCR assay. In TCRdb, the immuneACCESS table is reduced to in-frame sequences with V and J assigned. These tables do not hold every clone; where another copy was compared, an unresolved V gene accounts for under half, and the others remain unexplained. This sample holds 60,000 to 70,000 clones; around 90% were observed only once. The ten top clones hold 5.5% to 8% of the sample. The sequenced material came from peripheral blood. The receptor set was obtained from a human donor in a cohort sampled during active COVID-19.

This chain connects TRBV12-3 or TRBV12-4 to TRBJ1-5, with D possibly TRBD1 on 6 matching bases. The CDR3 covers 13 residues. The V and J ends lost 5 bases and 5 bases respectively, with 10 bases between them. CDR3 protein: CASSGTRDQPQHF. The DNA of the CDR3 is TGTGCCAGCAGTGGGACAAGAGATCAGCCCCAGCATTTT.

The rearrangement joins TRBV5-1 to TRBJ2-5, with D maybe TRBD2 (5 bases). In germline, CDR1 is SGHRS, CDR2 YFSETQ. Deletions cut 0 bases from V and 5 bases from J, with 8 bases between. The CDR3 sequence is 13 residues long. The CDR3 DNA reads TGCGCCAGCAGCTTGGGCAGGAGGGAGACCCAGTACTTC. Amino acid sequence: CASSLGRRETQYF.

V is TRBV5-6 and J is TRBJ1-2; 11 bases agree with TRBD1. This CDR3 is built from 17 residues. V trimming: 1 base; J trimming: 8 bases; junction bases outside the gene matches: 13. The germline V gene has CDR1 SGHDT and CDR2 YYEEEE. The CDR3 region is CASSLLGGTGGDRGYTF. CDR3 DNA: TGTGCCAGCAGCTTGTTGGGCGGGACAGGGGGTGATCGAGGCTACACCTTC.

V usage is TRBV6-1 and J usage is TRBJ1-4; the match to TRBD1 covers 8 bases. The V segment lost 2 bases and the J segment 0 bases; nucleotides outside the gene matches: 5. CDR3 length: 17 residues. The germline V gene encodes CDR1 MNHNS and CDR2 SASEGT. For the CDR3, the DNA is TGTGCCAGCAGTGAATTTGGGACAGGAGCAACTAATGAAAAACTGTTTTTT. Translated: CASSEFGTGATNEKLFF.

This clone was observed a handful of times. This sequence joins TRBV7-9 and TRBJ1-6, with 7 bases matching TRBD1. Trimming removed 11 bases from V and 6 bases from J; junction bases left unmatched: 10. CDR1 SEHNR and CDR2 FQNEAQ come from the germline V gene (reference sequence). CDR3 length equals 14 residues. As DNA, the CDR3 is TGTGCCGGTGGATCGACAGGGAGTAATTCACCCCTCCACTTT. Translated: CAGGSTGSNSPLHF.

This clone was seen only once. V gene TRBV3-1 (or the pseudogene TRBV3-2) combines with J gene TRBJ2-1, with 11 bases aligning to TRBD2. This CDR3 is built from 17 residues. V trimming: 1 base; J trimming: 10 bases; junction bases outside the gene matches: 12. Per the germline V gene, CDR1 is LGHDT and CDR2 is YNNKEL (reference sequence). For the CDR3, the DNA is TGTGCCAGCAGCCAAGGGGCTGTAGCGGGAGGGCTCGGGGAGCAGTTCTTC. Its protein is CASSQGAVAGGLGEQFF.

This CDR3 reads CASSLGVRQARETQYF. DNA for the CDR3: TGTGCCAGCAGCTTGGGGGTCCGGCAGGCGCGAGAGACCCAGTACTTC. This rearrangement joins TRBV5-4 to TRBJ2-5; D gene unclear. Germline V gene sequence: CDR1 SGHNT, CDR2 YYREEE (reference sequence). This CDR3 region has 16 residues. V gave up 0 bases and J gave up 4 bases, with 16 bases separating them.

J is TRBJ2-2 and V is TRBV7-8; 8 nucleotides align to TRBD1. Germline-derived CDR1 and CDR2 are SGHVS and FQNEAQ. CDR3 length: 15 amino acids. V lost 5 bases and J lost 7; bases outside the gene matches: 9. CDR3 residues: CASSTTGVSGGELFF. The DNA of the CDR3 is TGTGCCAGCAGCACGACAGGGGTCAGCGGCGGGGAGCTGTTTTTT. The whole variable domain, filled in from reference TRBV7-8 and TRBJ2-2, reads GAGVSQSPRYKVAKRGQDVALRCDPISGHVSLFWYQQALGQGPEFLTYFQNEAQLDKSGLPSDRFFAERPEGSVSTLKIQRTQQEDSAVYLCASSTTGVSGGELFFGEGSRLTVL.

The chain uses TRBV24-1 and TRBJ2-3, with TRBD2 as a possible D gene (7 bases). This CDR3 is 15 amino acids long. Germline CDR1 reads KGHDR; CDR2 reads SFDVKD. With 7 bases removed from V and 5 bases from J, the gap between germline ends came to 18 bases. CDR3 in amino acids: CATSVGGGTKDTQYF. CDR3 DNA: TGTGCCACCAGCGTAGGGGGAGGGACCAAAGATACGCAGTATTTT.

This chain joins TRBV5-1 and TRBJ1-4; D is ambiguous. V shed 0 bases and J shed 8 bases, with 17 bases lying between them. The CDR3 runs 16 residues. CDR1 is SGHRS, CDR2 YFSETQ, per germline. CDR3 bases: TGCGCCAGCAGCTTGGCACCCTCACTAAAATCCGAAAAACTGTTTTTT. It specifies CASSLAPSLKSEKLFF.

The chain couples TRBV4-2 to TRBJ2-5; D unclear. The CDR3 is 13 residues long. The V end lost 1 base, the J end lost 2 bases, and 5 bases lay between the germline ends. Germline V lookup: CDR1 LGHNA, CDR2 YNFKEQ. This CDR3 reads CASSQVGQETQYF. The DNA of the CDR3 is TGTGCCAGCAGCCAAGTCGGGCAAGAGACCCAGTACTTC.

The rearrangement joins TRBV7-8 to TRBJ2-3; D perhaps matches TRBD2 (5 bases). Trimming pared 2 bases from V and 2 bases from J, leaving 14 bases between. Germline lookup yields CDR1 SGHVS and CDR2 FQNEAQ. The CDR3 consists of 16 residues. CDR3 amino acids: CASSLRSERNTDTQYF. CDR3 nucleotides: TGTGCCAGCAGCTTAAGGAGTGAGCGGAACACAGATACGCAGTATTTT.

The chain is built from TRBV29-1 and TRBJ2-2, with TRBD1 as a possible D gene (6 bases). The CDR3 is 15 amino acids. Trimming removed 6 bases from V and 3 bases from J, with 17 bases in between. Germline V gives CDR1 SQVTM, CDR2 ANQGSEA. The CDR3 bases are TGCAGCGTGGGCCCAGGGGACGTCGACACCGGGGAGCTGTTTTTT. Its translation is CSVGPGDVDTGELFF.

This chain links TRBV18 with TRBJ1-1; the match to TRBD1 covers 8 bases. The CDR3 sequence is 15 residues long. V trimming: 3 bases; J trimming: 1 base; junction bases outside the gene matches: 4. The germline gives CDR1 KGHSH, CDR2 LQKENI. Here the CDR3 reads CASSPRTGRNTEAFF. In DNA, the CDR3 is TGTGCCAGCTCACCCCGGACAGGGAGGAACACTGAAGCTTTCTTT.